This T cell receptor beta chain is from a study of T cell repertoires in cytomegalovirus infection. Whole-study findings and limits: Clonotype analysis showed dominance of the ex vivo response by HLA-C-restricted CMV-specific TCR beta clonotypes.

Each CDR3 protein gets one entry after TCRdb re-called the reads with MiXCR. This sample carries tens of thousands of distinct CDR3 sequences, 28% of them seen once, and the ten largest clones take 45% to 75%. This clonotype was seen a handful of times. No antigen is known for it. The V segment lost 8 bases and the J segment 1 base; nucleotides outside the gene matches: 7. The CDR3 is made up of 14 amino acids. The germline V gene has CDR1 MNHEY and CDR2 SMNVEV (reference sequence). This clonotype originated in a human donor in good health (CMV status not recorded). Some clones in this sample may be carry-over from other donors' samples. Sequences were derived from CD8+ T cells from cultured PBMCs, sampled from culture after CMV antigen stimulation. This chain uses TRBV27 with TRBJ1-1; TRBD1 aligns across 7 bases. The CDR3 DNA follows: TGTGCCAGCGCAGAGGGGGCGGGGAACACTGAAGCTTTCTTT. Translated, it gives CASAEGAGNTEAFF.